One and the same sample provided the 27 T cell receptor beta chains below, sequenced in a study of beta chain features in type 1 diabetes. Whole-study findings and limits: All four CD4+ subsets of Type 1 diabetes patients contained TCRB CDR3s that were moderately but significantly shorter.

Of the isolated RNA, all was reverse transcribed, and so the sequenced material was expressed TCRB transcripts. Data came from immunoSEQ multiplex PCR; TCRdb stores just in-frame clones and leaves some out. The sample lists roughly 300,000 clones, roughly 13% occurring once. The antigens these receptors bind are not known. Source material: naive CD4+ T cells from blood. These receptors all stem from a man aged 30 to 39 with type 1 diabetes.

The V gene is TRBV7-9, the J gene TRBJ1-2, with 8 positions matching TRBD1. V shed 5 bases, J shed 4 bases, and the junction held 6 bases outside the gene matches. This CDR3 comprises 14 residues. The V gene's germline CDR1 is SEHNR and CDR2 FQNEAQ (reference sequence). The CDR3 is CASSPRTGLYGYTF. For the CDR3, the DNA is TGTGCCAGCAGCCCTCGGACAGGGCTCTATGGCTACACCTTC.

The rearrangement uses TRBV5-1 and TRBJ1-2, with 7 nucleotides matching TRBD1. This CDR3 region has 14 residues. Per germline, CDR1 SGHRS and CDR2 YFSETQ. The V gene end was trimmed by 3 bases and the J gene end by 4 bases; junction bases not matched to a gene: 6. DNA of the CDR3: TGCGCCAGCAGCTCCCTACAGGGGCGCTATGGCTACACCTTC. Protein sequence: CASSSLQGRYGYTF.

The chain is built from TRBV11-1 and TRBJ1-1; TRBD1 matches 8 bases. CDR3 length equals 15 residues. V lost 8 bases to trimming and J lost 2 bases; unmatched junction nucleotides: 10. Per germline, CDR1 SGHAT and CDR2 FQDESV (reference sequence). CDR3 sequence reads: CASGPRDRTNTEAFF. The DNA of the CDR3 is TGTGCCAGCGGTCCTCGGGACAGGACTAACACTGAAGCTTTCTTT.

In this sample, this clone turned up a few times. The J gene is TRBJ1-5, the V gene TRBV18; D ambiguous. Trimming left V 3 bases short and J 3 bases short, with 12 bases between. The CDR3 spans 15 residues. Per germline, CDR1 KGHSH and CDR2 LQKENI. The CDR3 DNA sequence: TGTGCCAGCTCACCCTGGGGAGGGAACAATCAGCCCCAGCATTTT. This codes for CASSPWGGNNQPQHF.

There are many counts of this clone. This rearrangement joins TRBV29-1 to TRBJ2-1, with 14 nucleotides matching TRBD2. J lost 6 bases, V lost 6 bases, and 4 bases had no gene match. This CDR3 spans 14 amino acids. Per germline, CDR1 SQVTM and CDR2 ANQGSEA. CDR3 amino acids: CSVAGTSGSNEQFF. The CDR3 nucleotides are TGCAGCGTCGCCGGGACTAGCGGGAGCAATGAGCAGTTCTTC.

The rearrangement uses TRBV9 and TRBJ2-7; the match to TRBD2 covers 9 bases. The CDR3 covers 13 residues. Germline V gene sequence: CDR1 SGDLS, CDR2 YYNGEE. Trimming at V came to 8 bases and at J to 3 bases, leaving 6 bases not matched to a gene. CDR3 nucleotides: TGTGCCAGTCTAGCGGGACCATGCTACGAGCAGTACTTC. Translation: CASLAGPCYEQYF.

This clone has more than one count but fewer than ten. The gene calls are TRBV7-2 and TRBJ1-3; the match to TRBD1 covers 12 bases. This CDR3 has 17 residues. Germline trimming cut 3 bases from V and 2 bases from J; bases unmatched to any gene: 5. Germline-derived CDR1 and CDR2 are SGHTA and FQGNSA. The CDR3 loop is CASSFSGTGGAGNTIYF. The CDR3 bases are TGTGCCAGCAGCTTTTCCGGGACAGGGGGCGCTGGAAACACCATATATTTT.

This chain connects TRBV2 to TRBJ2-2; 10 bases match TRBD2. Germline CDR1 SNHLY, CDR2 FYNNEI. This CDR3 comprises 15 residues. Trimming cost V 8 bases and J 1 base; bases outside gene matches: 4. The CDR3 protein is CASQRLAGNTGELFF. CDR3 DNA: TGTGCCAGCCAGAGACTAGCGGGGAACACCGGGGAGCTGTTTTTT.

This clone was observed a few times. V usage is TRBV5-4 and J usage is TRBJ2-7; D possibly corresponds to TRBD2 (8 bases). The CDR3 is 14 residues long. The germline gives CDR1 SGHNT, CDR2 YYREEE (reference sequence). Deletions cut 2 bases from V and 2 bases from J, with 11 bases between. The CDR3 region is CASSFGRGPYEQYF. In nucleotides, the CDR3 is TGTGCCAGCAGCTTCGGGAGGGGGCCCTACGAGCAGTACTTC.

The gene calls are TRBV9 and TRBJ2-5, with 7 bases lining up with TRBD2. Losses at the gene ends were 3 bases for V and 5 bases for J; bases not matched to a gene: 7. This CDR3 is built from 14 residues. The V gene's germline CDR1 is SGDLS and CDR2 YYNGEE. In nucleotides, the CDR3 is TGTGCCAGCAGCGCGGGGGGAGGTTCCGAGACCCAGTACTTC. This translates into CASSAGGGSETQYF.

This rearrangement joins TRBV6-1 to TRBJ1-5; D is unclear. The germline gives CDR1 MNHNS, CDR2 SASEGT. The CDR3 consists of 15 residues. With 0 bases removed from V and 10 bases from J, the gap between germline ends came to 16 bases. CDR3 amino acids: CASSEALGASLPQHF. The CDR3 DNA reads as TGTGCCAGCAGTGAAGCCCTGGGCGCGAGCCTACCCCAGCATTTT.

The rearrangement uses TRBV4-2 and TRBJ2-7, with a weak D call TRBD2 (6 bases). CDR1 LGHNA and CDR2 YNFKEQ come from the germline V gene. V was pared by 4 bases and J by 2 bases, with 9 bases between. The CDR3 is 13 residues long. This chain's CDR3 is CASSPTRTYEQYF. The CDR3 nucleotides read TGTGCCAGCAGCCCGACTAGGACCTACGAGCAGTACTTC.

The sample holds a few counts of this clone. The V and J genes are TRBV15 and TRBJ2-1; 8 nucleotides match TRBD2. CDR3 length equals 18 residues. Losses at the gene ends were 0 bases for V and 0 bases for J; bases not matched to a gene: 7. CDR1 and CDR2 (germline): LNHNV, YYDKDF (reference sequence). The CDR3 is CATSRDRGGRSSYNEQFF. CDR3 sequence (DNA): TGTGCCACCAGCAGAGACCGGGGCGGGAGGAGCTCCTACAATGAGCAGTTCTTC.

For the CDR3, the DNA is TGTGCCAGCAGCCTCGAACCTCAGGAAAACACTGAAGCTTTCTTT. This codes for CASSLEPQENTEAFF. The chain couples TRBV9 to TRBJ1-1; D unclear. Germline assignment: CDR1 SGDLS and CDR2 YYNGEE. The CDR3 totals 15 residues. Trimming shortened V by 4 bases and J by 2 bases, and 15 bases separated the two germline ends.

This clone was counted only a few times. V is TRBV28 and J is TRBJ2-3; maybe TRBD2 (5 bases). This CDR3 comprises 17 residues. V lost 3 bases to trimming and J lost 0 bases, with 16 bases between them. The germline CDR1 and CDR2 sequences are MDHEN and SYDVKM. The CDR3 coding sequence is TGTGCCAGCAGTTTTTTCAATATAGGCGGGAGCACAGATACGCAGTATTTT. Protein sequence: CASSFFNIGGSTDTQYF.

In DNA form, the CDR3 reads TGTGCCTGGGCGCGGGGCTATGGCTACACCTTC. It translates to CAWARGYGYTF. The chain combines TRBV30 with TRBJ1-2; no clear D. Trimming took off 5 bases at V and 4 bases at J, with 8 bases between the two ends. Germline V gene lookup returns CDR1 GTSNPN and CDR2 SVGIG (reference sequence). The CDR3 has 11 amino acids.

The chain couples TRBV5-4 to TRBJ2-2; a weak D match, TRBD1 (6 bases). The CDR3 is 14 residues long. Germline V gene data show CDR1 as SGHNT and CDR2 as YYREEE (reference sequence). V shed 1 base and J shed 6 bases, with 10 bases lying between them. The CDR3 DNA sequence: TGTGCCAGCAGCTTGAGTCAGGGGCCCGGGGAGCTGTTTTTT. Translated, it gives CASSLSQGPGELFF. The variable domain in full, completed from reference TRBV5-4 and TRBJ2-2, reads ETGVTQSPTHLIKTRGQQVTLRCSSQSGHNTVSWYQQALGQGPQFIFQYYREEENGRGNFPPRFSGLQFPNYSSELNVNALELDDSALYLCASSLSQGPGELFFGEGSRLTVL.

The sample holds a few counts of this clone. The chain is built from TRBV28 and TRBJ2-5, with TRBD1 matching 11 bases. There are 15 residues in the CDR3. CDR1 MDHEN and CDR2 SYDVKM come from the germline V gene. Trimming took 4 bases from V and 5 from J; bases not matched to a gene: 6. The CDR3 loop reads CASSSRTGGIETQYF. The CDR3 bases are TGTGCCAGCAGTTCTCGGACAGGGGGCATTGAGACCCAGTACTTC.

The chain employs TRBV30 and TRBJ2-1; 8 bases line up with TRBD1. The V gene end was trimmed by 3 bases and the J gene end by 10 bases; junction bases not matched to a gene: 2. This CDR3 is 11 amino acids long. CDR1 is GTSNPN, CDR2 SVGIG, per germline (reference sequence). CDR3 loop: CAWSRGREQFF. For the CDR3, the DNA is TGTGCCTGGAGCAGGGGGCGAGAGCAGTTCTTC.

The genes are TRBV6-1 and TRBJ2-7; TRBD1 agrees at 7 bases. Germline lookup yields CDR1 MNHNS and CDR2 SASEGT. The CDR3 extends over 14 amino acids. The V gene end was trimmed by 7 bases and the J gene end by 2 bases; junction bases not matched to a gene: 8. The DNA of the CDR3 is TGTGCCAGCAATCGGGACAGAGGTCCCTACGAGCAGTACTTC. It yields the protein CASNRDRGPYEQYF.

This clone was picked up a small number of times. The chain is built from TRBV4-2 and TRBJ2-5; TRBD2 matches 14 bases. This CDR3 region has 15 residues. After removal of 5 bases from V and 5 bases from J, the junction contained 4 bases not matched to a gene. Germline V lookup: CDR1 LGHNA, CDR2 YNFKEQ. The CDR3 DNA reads TGTGCCAGCAGCTGGGGACTAGCGGGAGTTGAGACCCAGTACTTC. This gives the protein CASSWGLAGVETQYF.

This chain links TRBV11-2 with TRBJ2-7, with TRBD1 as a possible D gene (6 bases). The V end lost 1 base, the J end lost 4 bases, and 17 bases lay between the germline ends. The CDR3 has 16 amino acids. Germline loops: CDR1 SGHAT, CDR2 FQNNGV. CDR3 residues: CASSLGEGRGMYEQYF. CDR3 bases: TGTGCCAGCAGCTTAGGCGAGGGCAGGGGAATGTACGAGCAGTACTTC.

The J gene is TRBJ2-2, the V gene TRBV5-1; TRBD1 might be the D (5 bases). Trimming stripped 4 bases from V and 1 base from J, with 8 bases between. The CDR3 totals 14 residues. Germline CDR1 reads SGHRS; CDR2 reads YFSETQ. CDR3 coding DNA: TGCGCCAGCAGCGGTGGACAGAACACCGGGGAGCTGTTTTTT. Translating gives CASSGGQNTGELFF. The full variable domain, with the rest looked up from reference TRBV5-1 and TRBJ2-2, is KAGVTQTPRYLIKTRGQQVTLSCSPISGHRSVSWYQQTPGQGLQFLFEYFSETQRNKGNFPGRFSGRQFSNSRSEMNVSTLELGDSALYLCASSGGQNTGELFFGEGSRLTVL.

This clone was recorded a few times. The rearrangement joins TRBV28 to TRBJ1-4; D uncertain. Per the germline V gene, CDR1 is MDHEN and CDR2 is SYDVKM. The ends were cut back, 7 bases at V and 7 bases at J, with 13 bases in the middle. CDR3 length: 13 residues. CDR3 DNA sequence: TGTGCCAGCACCTCGTGGCAGGCTGAAAAACTGTTTTTT. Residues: CASTSWQAEKLFF.

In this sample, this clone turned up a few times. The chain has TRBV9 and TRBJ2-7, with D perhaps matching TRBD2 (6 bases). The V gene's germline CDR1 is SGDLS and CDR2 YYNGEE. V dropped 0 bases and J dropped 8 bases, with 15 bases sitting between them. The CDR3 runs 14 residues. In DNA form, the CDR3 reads TGTGCCAGCAGCGTAGTAAGCGGGCAGGGAAAGCAGTACTTC. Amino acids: CASSVVSGQGKQYF.

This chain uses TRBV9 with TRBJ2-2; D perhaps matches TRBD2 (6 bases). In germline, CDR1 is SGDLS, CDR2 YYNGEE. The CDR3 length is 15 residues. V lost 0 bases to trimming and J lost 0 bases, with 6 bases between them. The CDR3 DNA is TGTGCCAGCAGCGTAGCGGGAGCGAACACCGGGGAGCTGTTTTTT. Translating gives CASSVAGANTGELFF.

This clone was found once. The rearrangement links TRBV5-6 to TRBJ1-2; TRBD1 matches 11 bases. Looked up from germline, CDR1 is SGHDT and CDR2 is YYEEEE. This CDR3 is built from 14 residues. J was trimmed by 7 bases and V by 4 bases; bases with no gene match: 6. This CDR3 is CASSSGQGAGGYTF. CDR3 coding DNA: TGTGCCAGCAGCAGCGGACAGGGGGCCGGTGGCTACACCTTC.